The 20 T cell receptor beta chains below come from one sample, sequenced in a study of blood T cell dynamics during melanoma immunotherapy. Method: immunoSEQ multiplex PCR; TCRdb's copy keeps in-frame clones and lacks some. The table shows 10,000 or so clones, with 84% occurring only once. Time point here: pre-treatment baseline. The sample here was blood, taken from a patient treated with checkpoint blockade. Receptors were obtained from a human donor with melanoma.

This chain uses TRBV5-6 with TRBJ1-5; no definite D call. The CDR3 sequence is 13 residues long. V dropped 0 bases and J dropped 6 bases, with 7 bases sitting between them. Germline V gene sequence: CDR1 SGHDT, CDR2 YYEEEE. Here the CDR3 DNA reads TGTGCCAGCAGCTTGGTTAAGGGTCAGCCCCAGCATTTT. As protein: CASSLVKGQPQHF.

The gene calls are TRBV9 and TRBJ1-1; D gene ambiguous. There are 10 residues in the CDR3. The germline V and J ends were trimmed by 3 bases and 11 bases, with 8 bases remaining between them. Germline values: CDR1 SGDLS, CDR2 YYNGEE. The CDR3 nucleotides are TGTGCCAGCAGCGCCCGCCTGGCTTTCTTT. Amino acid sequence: CASSARLAFF.

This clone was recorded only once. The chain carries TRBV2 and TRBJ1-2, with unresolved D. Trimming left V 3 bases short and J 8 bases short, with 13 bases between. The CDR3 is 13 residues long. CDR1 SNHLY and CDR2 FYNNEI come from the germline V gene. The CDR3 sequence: CASSESGRKGYTF. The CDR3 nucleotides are TGTGCCAGCAGTGAGTCCGGTCGGAAGGGCTACACCTTC. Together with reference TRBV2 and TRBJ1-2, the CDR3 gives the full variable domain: EPEVTQTPSHQVTQMGQEVILRCVPISNHLYFYWYRQILGQKVEFLVSFYNNEISEKSEIFDDQFSVERPDGSNFTLKIRSTKLEDSAMYFCASSESGRKGYTFGSGTRLTVV.

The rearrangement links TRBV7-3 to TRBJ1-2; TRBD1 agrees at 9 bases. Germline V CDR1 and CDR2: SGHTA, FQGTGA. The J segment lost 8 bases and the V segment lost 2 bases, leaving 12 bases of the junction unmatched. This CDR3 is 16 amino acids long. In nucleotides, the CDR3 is TGTGCCAGCAGCTTATCTTCCGGACAGGGGATGGGCGGCTACACCTTC. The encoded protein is CASSLSSGQGMGGYTF.

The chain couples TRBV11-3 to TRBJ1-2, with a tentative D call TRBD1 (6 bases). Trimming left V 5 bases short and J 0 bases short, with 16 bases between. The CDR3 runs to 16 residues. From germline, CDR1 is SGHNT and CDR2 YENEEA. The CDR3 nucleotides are TGTGCCAGCAGCCACTTCCCGGGGGCAGCTAACTATGGCTACACCTTC. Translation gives CASSHFPGAANYGYTF.

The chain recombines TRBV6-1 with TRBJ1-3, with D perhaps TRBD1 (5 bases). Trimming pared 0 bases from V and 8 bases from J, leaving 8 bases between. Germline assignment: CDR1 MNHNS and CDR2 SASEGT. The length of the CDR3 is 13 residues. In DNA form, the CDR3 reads TGTGCCAGCAGTGAAGCCCAGGGTGACACCATATATTTT. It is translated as CASSEAQGDTIYF.

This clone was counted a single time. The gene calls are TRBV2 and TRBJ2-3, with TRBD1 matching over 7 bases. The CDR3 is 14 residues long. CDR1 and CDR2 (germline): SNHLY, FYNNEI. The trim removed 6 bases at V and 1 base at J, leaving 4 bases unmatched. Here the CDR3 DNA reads TGTGCCAGCAGGTACAGGGGAGGCACAGATACGCAGTATTTT. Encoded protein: CASRYRGGTDTQYF.

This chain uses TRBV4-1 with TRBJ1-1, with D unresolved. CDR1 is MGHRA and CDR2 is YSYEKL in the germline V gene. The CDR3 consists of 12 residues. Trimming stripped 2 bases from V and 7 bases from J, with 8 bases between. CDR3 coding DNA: TGCGCCAGCAGCCAAATACGAATTGAAGCTTTCTTT. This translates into CASSQIRIEAFF.

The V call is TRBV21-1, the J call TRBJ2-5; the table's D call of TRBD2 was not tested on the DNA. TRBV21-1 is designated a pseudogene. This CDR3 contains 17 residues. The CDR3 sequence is CASSKRASGGARETQYF. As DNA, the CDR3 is TGTGCCAGCAGCAAAAGGGCTAGCGGGGGGGCACGGGAGACCCAGTACTTC.

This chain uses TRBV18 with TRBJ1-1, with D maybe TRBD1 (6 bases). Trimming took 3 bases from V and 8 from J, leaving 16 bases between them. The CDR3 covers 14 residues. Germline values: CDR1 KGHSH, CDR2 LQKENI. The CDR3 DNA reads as TGTGCCAGCTCACCGGGACAATCAGAACCAGAAGCTTTCTTT. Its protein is CASSPGQSEPEAFF.

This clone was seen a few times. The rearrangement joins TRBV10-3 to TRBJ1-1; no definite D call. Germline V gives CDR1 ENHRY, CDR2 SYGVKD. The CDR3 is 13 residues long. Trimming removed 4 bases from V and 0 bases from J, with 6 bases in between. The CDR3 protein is CAISGQMNTEAFF. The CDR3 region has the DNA TGTGCCATCAGTGGACAAATGAACACTGAAGCTTTCTTT.

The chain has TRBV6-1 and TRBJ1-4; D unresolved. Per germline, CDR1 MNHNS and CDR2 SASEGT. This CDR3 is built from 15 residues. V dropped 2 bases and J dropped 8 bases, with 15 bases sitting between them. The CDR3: CASSERVGATEKLFF. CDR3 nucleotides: TGTGCCAGCAGTGAAAGGGTGGGAGCCACGGAAAAACTGTTTTTT.

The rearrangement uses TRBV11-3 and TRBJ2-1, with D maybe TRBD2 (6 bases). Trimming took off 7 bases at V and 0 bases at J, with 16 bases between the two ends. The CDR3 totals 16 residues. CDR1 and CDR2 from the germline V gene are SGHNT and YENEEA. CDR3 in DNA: TGTGCCAGCATCCAGGAGGGTGCCAGCTCCTACAATGAGCAGTTCTTC. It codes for CASIQEGASSYNEQFF.

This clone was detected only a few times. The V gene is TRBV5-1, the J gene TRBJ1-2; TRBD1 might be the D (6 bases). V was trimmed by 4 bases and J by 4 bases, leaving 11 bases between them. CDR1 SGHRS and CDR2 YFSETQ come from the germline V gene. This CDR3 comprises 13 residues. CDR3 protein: CASSPDSPYGYTF. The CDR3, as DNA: TGCGCCAGCAGCCCGGACAGCCCCTATGGCTACACCTTC. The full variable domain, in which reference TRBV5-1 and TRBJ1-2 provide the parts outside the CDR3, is KAGVTQTPRYLIKTRGQQVTLSCSPISGHRSVSWYQQTPGQGLQFLFEYFSETQRNKGNFPGRFSGRQFSNSRSEMNVSTLELGDSALYLCASSPDSPYGYTFGSGTRLTVV.

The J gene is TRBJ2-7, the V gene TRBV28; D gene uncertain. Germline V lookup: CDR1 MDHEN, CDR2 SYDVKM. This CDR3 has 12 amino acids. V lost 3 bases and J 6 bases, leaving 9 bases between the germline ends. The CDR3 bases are TGTGCCAGCAGTTTCCGGGTTTCCGAGCAGTACTTC. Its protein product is CASSFRVSEQYF.

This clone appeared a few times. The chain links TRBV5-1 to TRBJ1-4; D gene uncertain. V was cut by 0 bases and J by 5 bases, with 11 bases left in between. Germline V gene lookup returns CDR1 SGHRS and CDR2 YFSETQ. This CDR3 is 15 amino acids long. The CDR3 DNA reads TGCGCCAGCAGCTTGGGAGGAGGTTTGAATGAAAAACTGTTTTTT. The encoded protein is CASSLGGGLNEKLFF.

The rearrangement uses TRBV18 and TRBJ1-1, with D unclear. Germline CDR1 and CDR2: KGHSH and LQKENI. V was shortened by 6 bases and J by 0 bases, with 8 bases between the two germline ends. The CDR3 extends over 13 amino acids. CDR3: CASSRTVNTEAFF. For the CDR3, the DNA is TGTGCCAGCTCTCGGACGGTGAACACTGAAGCTTTCTTT.

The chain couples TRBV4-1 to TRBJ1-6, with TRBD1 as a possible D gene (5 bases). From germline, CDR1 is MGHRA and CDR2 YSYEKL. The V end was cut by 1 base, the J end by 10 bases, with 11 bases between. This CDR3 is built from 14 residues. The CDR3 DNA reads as TGCGCCAGCAGCCAAGGGCAGGGTAGCTCACCCCTCCACTTT. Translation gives CASSQGQGSSPLHF.

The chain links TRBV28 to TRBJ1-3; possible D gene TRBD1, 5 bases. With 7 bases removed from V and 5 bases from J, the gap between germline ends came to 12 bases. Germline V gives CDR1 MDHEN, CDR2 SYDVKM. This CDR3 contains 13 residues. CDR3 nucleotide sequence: TGTGCCAGCATGCAGAAGGGGCGAAACACCATATATTTT. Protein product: CASMQKGRNTIYF.

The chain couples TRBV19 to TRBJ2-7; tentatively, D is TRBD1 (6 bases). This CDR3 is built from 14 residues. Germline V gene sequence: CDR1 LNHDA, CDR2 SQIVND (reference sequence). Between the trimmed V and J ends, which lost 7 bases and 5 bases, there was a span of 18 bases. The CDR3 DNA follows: TGTGCCAGTAATCACCCCGGGACATATAACGAGCAGTACTTC. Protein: CASNHPGTYNEQYF.